This T cell receptor beta chain appears in the sequencing data of a study of vaccination effects on CD4 cells after COVID-19. Remarks on this clone: Its specificity is unknown.

The ViraFEST assay expanded antigen-specific CD4+ T cells with viral peptide pools before sequencing. Subsequent to roughly 9 days of culture, CD4+ T cells were isolated. PCR-confirmed SARS-CoV-2 infection occurred in the person between March and December 2020. Here immunoSEQ multiplex PCR was the method, and the copy in TCRdb shows in-frame clones only, minus some. The repertoire holds 42,000 or so clones, with around 74% as singletons. The junction had 5 bases not matched to a gene; V was cut back by 1 base and J by 5 bases. Germline V gene sequence: CDR1 MGHDK, CDR2 SYGVNS. This CDR3 region has 15 residues.

This material consisted of CD4+ T cells from PBMCs cultured with a peptide pool, taken before COVID-19 vaccination. The chain combines TRBV25-1 with TRBJ2-4, with TRBD1 matching over 7 bases. The receptor's source is a human donor who had a prior SARS-CoV-2 infection. In DNA, the CDR3 is TGTGCCAGCAGTGAATCCAGGGGGAGCGAAAACATTCAGTACTTC. It encodes CASSESRGSENIQYF.